This TCR beta chain was identified in a study of blood T cell repertoires in COVID-19 (dated by TCRdb to the early 2020s). The study in broad terms: Samples from collaborators originated in the United States, Italy and Spain and spanned both the acute and convalescent phases of COVID-19. The prospective study material was composed of cDNA or gDNA derived from T cells, B-cell-depleted T cells, or PBMCs. The dataset comprised deeply sampled blood TCRbeta repertoires from subjects exposed to, actively infected with, or recovered from COVID-19. The repertoires were released in a freely available public database meant as a resource for research on the immune response to SARS-CoV-2. The samples were drawn from two sources: the first 160 participants of the ongoing ImmuneRACE study, and 1,200 or so subjects contributed by 6 global collaborators. Sample metadata almost always included a de-identified subject ID, COVID-19 status, age in years and sex. HLA class I and class II types, where available, came from metadata supplied by the sample provider rather than from assay-based typing.

TCRbeta CDR3 regions were amplified from genomic DNA using the immunoSEQ Assay, a bias-controlled multiplex PCR. The authors processed their data as follows. The number of nucleated cells in each sample was estimated by amplification of reference gene primers within the assay. Sequence reads were collapsed and filtered to measure the absolute abundance of every unique TCRbeta CDR3 rearrangement. For each sample, productive Simpson clonality was calculated as the square root of Simpson's diversity index across productive rearrangements. In its TCRdb copy, this immuneACCESS table keeps in-frame sequences only and misses some clones. Where compared with another copy, unresolved V genes explain less than half of these, and the others have no known cause. D and trimming come from the DNA, and the V and J calls and clone size come from that table. The sample table holds 75,000 to 100,000 clones, of which 65% to 85% were seen once. The ten largest account for approximately 4.5% of the sample.

The germline V gene sets CDR1 to ENHRY and CDR2 to SYGVKD. Trimming takes 10 bases from V and 3 bases from J, and the germline ends sit 17 bases apart. The CDR3 numbers 14 residues from cysteine through phenylalanine. Only the CDR3 DNA stays, 42 bases, in frame from base 1. This clone was seen just once. The clone's antigen remains unknown. It has no much larger one-base neighbor in the sample; base qualities were not kept. Beyond this particular receptor, the publication reports: How much clinical and demographic metadata was included differed by source and by participant, and the metadata was provided uncurated.

The collaborating institutions used their own protocols to collect whole blood in K2EDTA tubes. Collaborator samples were shipped for TCRbeta analysis as frozen whole blood, isolated PBMCs, or DNA extracted from either sample type. The sequenced sample consisted of peripheral blood. The chain is made from TRBV10-3 and TRBJ2-3, with TRBD2 perhaps the D gene, on 5 matching bases. The TCR was taken from a man aged 55-75 years with acute or convalescent COVID-19. The DNA is as follows: TGTGCCACCCGGGGTGCCTCGGGGACAGATACGCAGTATTTT. Its protein is CATRGASGTDTQYF.